This record looks at one T cell receptor beta chain sequence and its context. Its antigen is not known. The data originate from a study of T and B cells in COVID-19 patients. At the level of the study: Most recovered patients had mild to moderate COVID-19 treated as outpatients. Comorbidities linked to unfavorable COVID-19 outcome were present in about 90% of the 20 active-infection patients.

The CDR3 length is 16 residues. Per germline, CDR1 DFQATT and CDR2 SNEGSKA (reference sequence). J was trimmed by 0 bases and V by 3 bases; bases with no gene match: 8. Study-wide points: Of 2,331 TCR clusters found only in the recovered cohort, 31 had low generation probability. At recovery TRB diversity and richness exceeded healthy donors, after highly clonal active COVID-19 repertoires.

TRB rearrangements were amplified by multiplex PCR with BIOMED2 TRB-A/B primers. Via MiXCR, TCRdb re-called the multiplex PCR reads, giving one row per CDR3 protein. Here the sample spans under 7,500 distinct CDR3 sequences, around 26% being singletons. Each TRB amplification used 250-500 ng of genomic DNA from blood. Input material: blood. V gene TRBV20-1 combines with J gene TRBJ2-5; 9 bases fit TRBD2. The source is a human donor with active COVID-19. CDR3 loop: CSARTGLAPDQETQYF. The CDR3 DNA follows: TGCAGTGCTAGGACGGGACTAGCCCCAGACCAAGAGACCCAGTACTTC.